The rows below give T cell receptor beta chains drawn from one sample of a study of T-cell reconstitution after alpha-beta-depleted transplantation in children. TCRdb re-analysed the PCR reads in MiXCR, keeping a single row per CDR3 protein. This sample has 280,000 or so distinct CDR3 sequences, with roughly 10% found just once. The source was peripheral blood, collected 180 days after TCRalphabeta/CD19-depleted stem cell transplant. These receptors originate from a male patient between 2 and 15 years old who had a stem cell transplant for chronic granulomatous disease, so the T cells may come from the graft donor. CDR3s include the opening cysteine and the closing phenylalanine or tryptophan. D genes are given only for firm matches. Part of the rows lack a size; the others show once, few, many or a class for expanded clones.

v_call	clone_size	d_call	j_call	cdr3_aa	cdr3_nt
TRBV5-5	-	TRBD1	TRBJ2-1	CASNNGQGSGDRSNEQFF	TGTGCCAGCAACAATGGACAGGGTAGTGGGGACAGGTCGAATGAGCAGTTCTTC
TRBV30	few	-	TRBJ2-7	CAWSVLGTARYEQYF	TGTGCCTGGAGTGTACTGGGGACTGCCCGCTACGAGCAGTACTTC
TRBV20-1	many	TRBD2	TRBJ2-1	CSARDSASGRGEQFF	TGCAGTGCTAGAGATTCGGCTAGCGGGAGGGGTGAGCAGTTCTTC
TRBV5-1	many	TRBD1	TRBJ2-5	CASSSPLQGAGETQYF	TGCGCCAGCAGCTCACCACTACAGGGGGCTGGGGAGACCCAGTACTTC
TRBV4-1	many	TRBD2	TRBJ2-7	CASSQDLWGLAGFRVNYEQYF	TGCGCCAGCAGCCAAGATCTATGGGGACTAGCGGGGTTTCGGGTTAACTACGAGCAGTACTTC
TRBV27	few	TRBD2	TRBJ2-7	CASSLRGTSGGYEQYF	TGTGCCAGCAGTTTAAGAGGGACTAGCGGGGGCTACGAGCAGTACTTC
TRBV11-2	many	-	TRBJ2-5	CASSLVWTLARETQYF	TGTGCCAGCAGCTTAGTCTGGACTCTTGCTCGAGAGACCCAGTACTTC
TRBV9	many	TRBD1	TRBJ2-2	CASSVGTGGFGTGELFF	TGTGCCAGCAGCGTAGGGACAGGGGGCTTCGGGACCGGGGAGCTGTTTTTT
TRBV28	many	-	TRBJ1-1	CASSFPTNRGPYTEAFF	TGTGCCAGCAGTTTCCCTACGAACCGGGGGCCCTACACTGAAGCTTTCTTT
TRBV20-1	many	TRBD2	TRBJ2-7	CRETSGGGSYEQYF	TGCAGGGAGACTAGCGGGGGGGGTTCCTACGAGCAGTACTTC
TRBV7-9	many	TRBD2	TRBJ2-1	CASSTTPLAHEQFF	TGTGCCAGCAGCACCACCCCACTAGCGCATGAGCAGTTCTTC
TRBV29-1	medium-sized	TRBD1	TRBJ2-5	CSVEEGRGKETQYF	TGCAGCGTTGAAGAGGGCAGGGGGAAAGAGACCCAGTACTTC
TRBV29-1	many	-	TRBJ2-7	CSVYGSYEQYF	TGCAGCGTGTACGGTTCCTACGAGCAGTACTTC
TRBV6-1	many	-	TRBJ1-5	CASSGFLNNQPQHF	TGTGCCAGCAGTGGGTTTTTAAATAATCAGCCCCAGCATTTT
TRBV12-3/TRBV12-4	many	-	TRBJ1-1	CASTLLPLAEAFF	TGTGCCAGCACCCTTCTACCCTTAGCTGAAGCTTTCTTT
TRBV28	many	-	TRBJ2-7	CASSLDTDLHYEQYF	TGTGCCAGCAGTTTAGACACGGACCTCCACTACGAGCAGTACTTC
TRBV7-9	few	-	TRBJ1-2	CASSLTSSDGYTF	TGTGCCAGCAGCTTGACAAGTTCTGATGGCTACACCTTC
TRBV11-2	many	TRBD2	TRBJ2-3	CASSLVLAGARPPDTQYF	TGTGCCAGCAGCTTAGTCCTAGCGGGGGCTAGACCCCCAGATACGCAGTATTTT
TRBV29-1	many	-	TRBJ2-3	CSVDRISTDTQYF	TGCAGCGTCGACAGGATTAGCACAGATACGCAGTATTTT
TRBV29-1	many	-	TRBJ2-1	CSVERDSTYNEQFF	TGCAGCGTTGAACGCGACAGTACCTACAATGAGCAGTTCTTC
TRBV30	few	TRBD1	TRBJ2-1	CAWSLQGVKQFF	TGTGCCTGGTCTCTCCAGGGGGTTAAGCAGTTCTTC
TRBV20-1	many	-	TRBJ2-7	CSARSLANPYEQYF	TGCAGTGCTAGGTCTCTGGCGAATCCCTACGAGCAGTACTTC
TRBV29-1	many	-	TRBJ1-4	CSARTDSGGQEKLFF	TGCAGCGCCAGGACTGATTCCGGAGGTCAGGAAAAACTGTTTTTT
TRBV7-9	many	-	TRBJ2-3	CASSPWGADTQYF	TGTGCCAGCAGCCCGTGGGGAGCAGATACGCAGTATTTT
TRBV23-1	-	-	TRBJ2-7	CESGEQYF	TGCGAATCGGGCGAGCAGTACTTC
TRBV28	many	TRBD2	TRBJ2-7	CASSPEREGPHEQYF	TGTGCCAGCAGTCCGGAGCGGGAGGGCCCCCACGAGCAGTACTTC
TRBV20-1	many	-	TRBJ2-6	CTPVKDYSGANVLTF	TGCACCCCCGTCAAGGACTACTCTGGGGCCAACGTCCTGACTTTC
TRBV27	many	-	TRBJ1-4	CASSRGRTNEKLFF	TGTGCCAGCTCCAGGGGACGGACTAATGAAAAACTGTTTTTT
TRBV20-1	many	TRBD2	TRBJ2-5	CSAKGLAGRETQYF	TGCAGTGCCAAGGGACTAGCGGGACGAGAGACCCAGTACTTC
TRBV20-1	many	-	TRBJ2-5	CSADLRAQETQYF	TGCAGTGCCGACCTCAGGGCCCAAGAGACCCAGTACTTC
TRBV11-1	many	TRBD2	TRBJ2-7	CASSDSGITKSASYEQYF	TGTGCCAGCAGCGATAGCGGGATTACAAAGAGTGCTTCCTACGAGCAGTACTTC
TRBV7-9	few	TRBD2	TRBJ2-5	CASSLAGVGSETQYF	TGTGCCAGCAGCCTAGCGGGAGTCGGGTCAGAGACCCAGTACTTC
TRBV5-6	many	-	TRBJ1-4	CASSLQGPTNEKLFF	TGTGCCAGCAGTCTACAGGGACCAACTAATGAAAAACTGTTTTTT
TRBV20-1	-	-	TRBJ2-7	CSASRQSYEQYF	TGCAGTGCTAGTCGCCAGAGCTACGAGCAGTACTTC
TRBV5-1	many	-	TRBJ1-5	CASSTGEGRGPQHF	TGCGCCAGCAGCACTGGGGAGGGAAGGGGGCCCCAGCATTTT
TRBV5-1	many	TRBD1	TRBJ2-7	CASSFTAQGPSSYEQYF	TGCGCCAGCAGCTTTACGGCACAGGGGCCGAGCTCCTACGAGCAGTACTTC
TRBV2	few	-	TRBJ2-2	CASSPSVGTGELFF	TGTGCCAGCAGCCCGAGCGTCGGCACCGGGGAGCTGTTTTTT
TRBV5-1	many	-	TRBJ2-7	CASSLGTSEQYF	TGTGCCAGCAGCTTAGGTACCTCCGAGCAGTACTTC
TRBV6-1	many	TRBD1	TRBJ2-3	CASSQTGAFTDTQYF	TGTGCCAGCAGTCAAACAGGGGCCTTCACAGATACGCAGTATTTT
TRBV5-5	many	-	TRBJ1-6	CASSPTFCCSPLHF	TGTGCCAGCAGCCCAACGTTTTGTTGTTCACCCCTCCACTTT
TRBV15	-	-	TRBJ2-7	CATSRESGIYEQYF	TGTGCCACCAGCAGAGAAAGTGGCATCTACGAGCAGTACTTC
TRBV5-1	many	TRBD1	TRBJ2-5	CASSSGQGSETQYF	TGCGCCAGCAGCTCGGGACAGGGTAGCGAGACCCAGTACTTC